Reported below is one TCR beta chain. The age range of participants was 18 to 89 years, with residence in about two dozen US areas. Trimming removed 1 base from V and 5 bases from J, with 9 bases in between. There are 13 residues in the CDR3. From germline, CDR1 is SGHAT and CDR2 FQDESV (reference sequence). The record originates from a study of blood T cell repertoires in COVID-19. About the research overall: In each case, the material was cDNA or gDNA derived from T cells, B-cell-depleted T cells, or PBMCs.

TCRdb's copy holds only in-frame clones and misses some; the assay was immunoSEQ multiplex PCR. Of 200,000 or so clones listed, more than 80% are singletons. This sequence was found in a woman aged 40 to 49 with acute COVID-19. The J gene is TRBJ2-7, the V gene TRBV11-1, with D perhaps matching TRBD1 (6 bases). The sample comprised PBMCs or T cells enriched from blood (not recorded which). The CDR3 sequence is CASSLGRGNEQYF. CDR3 DNA sequence: TGTGCCAGCAGCTTAGGCAGGGGCAACGAGCAGTACTTC.